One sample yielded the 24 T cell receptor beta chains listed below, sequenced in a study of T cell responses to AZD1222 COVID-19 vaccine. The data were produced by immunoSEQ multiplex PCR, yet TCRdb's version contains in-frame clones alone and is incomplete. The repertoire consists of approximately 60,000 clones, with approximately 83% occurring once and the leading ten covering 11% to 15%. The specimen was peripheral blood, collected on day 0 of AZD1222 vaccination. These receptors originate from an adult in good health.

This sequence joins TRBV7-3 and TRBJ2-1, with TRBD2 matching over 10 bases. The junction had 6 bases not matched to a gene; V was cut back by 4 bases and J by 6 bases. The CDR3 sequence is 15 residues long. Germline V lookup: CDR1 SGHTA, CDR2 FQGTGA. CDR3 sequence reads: CASSSLAGGINEQFF. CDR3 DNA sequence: TGTGCCAGCAGCTCCTTAGCGGGGGGCATCAATGAGCAGTTCTTC.

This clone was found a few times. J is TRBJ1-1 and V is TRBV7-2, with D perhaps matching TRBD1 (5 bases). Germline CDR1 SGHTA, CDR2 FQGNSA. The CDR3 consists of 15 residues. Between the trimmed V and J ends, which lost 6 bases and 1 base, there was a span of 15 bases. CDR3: CASRVRVSENTEAFF. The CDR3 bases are TGTGCCAGCAGGGTCAGGGTTTCAGAGAACACTGAAGCTTTCTTT.

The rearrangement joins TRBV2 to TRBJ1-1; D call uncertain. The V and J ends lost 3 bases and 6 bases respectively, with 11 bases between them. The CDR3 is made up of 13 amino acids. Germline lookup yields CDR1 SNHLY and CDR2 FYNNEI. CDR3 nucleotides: TGTGCCAGCAGTGATGGGAGGGTAGCTGAAGCTTTCTTT. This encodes CASSDGRVAEAFF.

DNA for the CDR3: TGTGCCAGCAGTTGGACCCAGGGGACAGAGACCCAGTACTTC. This encodes CASSWTQGTETQYF. V usage is TRBV7-2 and J usage is TRBJ2-5, with D possibly TRBD1 on 6 matching bases. CDR1 and CDR2 (germline): SGHTA, FQGNSA. Trimming took 6 bases from V and 4 from J, leaving 15 bases between them. The CDR3 has 14 residues.

CDR3 coding DNA: TGTGCCAGCAGAATGGGTTACGGCCAGCCCCAGCATTTT. This sequence encodes CASRMGYGQPQHF. The rearrangement links TRBV6-5 to TRBJ1-5; no reliable D call. The V gene's germline CDR1 is MNHEY and CDR2 SVGAGI. The CDR3 has 13 residues. Deletions cut 6 bases from V and 7 bases from J, with 13 bases between.

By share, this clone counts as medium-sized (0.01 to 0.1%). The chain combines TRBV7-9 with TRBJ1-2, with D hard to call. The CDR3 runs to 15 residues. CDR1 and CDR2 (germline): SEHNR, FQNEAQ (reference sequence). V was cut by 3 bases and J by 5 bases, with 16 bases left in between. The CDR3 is CASSFYGVDPYGYTF. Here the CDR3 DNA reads TGTGCCAGCAGCTTCTACGGGGTCGACCCGTATGGCTACACCTTC.

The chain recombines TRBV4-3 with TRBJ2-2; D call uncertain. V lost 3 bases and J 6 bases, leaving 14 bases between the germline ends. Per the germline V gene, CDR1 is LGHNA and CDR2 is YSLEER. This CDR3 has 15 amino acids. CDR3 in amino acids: CASSQGSNIPGELFF. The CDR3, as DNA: TGCGCCAGCAGCCAGGGGTCGAACATTCCCGGGGAGCTGTTTTTT.

CDR3 residues: CASRVAGELFF. In nucleotides, the CDR3 is TGCGCCAGCAGAGTCGCCGGGGAGCTGTTTTTT. The J gene is TRBJ2-2, the V gene TRBV5-1, with unresolved D. Per the germline V gene, CDR1 is SGHRS and CDR2 is YFSETQ. The CDR3 length is 11 residues. V gave up 5 bases and J gave up 6 bases, with 5 bases separating them.

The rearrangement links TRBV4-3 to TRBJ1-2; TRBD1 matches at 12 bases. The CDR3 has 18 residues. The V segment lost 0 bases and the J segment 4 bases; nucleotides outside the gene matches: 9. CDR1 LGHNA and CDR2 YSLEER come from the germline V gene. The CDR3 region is CASSQDTPGTGGVYGYTF. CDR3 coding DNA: TGCGCCAGCAGCCAAGATACACCCGGGACAGGGGGCGTCTATGGCTACACCTTC.

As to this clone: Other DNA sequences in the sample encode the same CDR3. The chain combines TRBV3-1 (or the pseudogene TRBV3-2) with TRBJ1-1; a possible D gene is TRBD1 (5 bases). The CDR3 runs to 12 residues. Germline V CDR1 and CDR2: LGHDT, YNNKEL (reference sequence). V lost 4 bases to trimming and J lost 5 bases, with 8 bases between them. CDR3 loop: CASSPGGTEAFF. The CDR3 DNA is TGTGCCAGCAGCCCGGGGGGGACTGAAGCTTTCTTT.

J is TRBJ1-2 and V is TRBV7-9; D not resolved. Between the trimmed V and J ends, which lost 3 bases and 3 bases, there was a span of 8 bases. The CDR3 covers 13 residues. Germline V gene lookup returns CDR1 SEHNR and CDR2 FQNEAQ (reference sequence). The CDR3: CASSLAGDYGYTF. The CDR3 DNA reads TGTGCCAGCAGCTTGGCAGGAGACTATGGCTACACCTTC.

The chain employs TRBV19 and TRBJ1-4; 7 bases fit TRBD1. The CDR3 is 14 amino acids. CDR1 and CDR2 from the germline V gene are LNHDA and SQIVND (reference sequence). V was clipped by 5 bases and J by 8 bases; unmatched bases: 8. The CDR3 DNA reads TGTGCCAGTAGTCGGGACAGCAGGGGGGAAAAACTGTTTTTT. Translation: CASSRDSRGEKLFF.

The CDR3 nucleotides are TGTGCCAGCAGCTTAGCCCTCGGTCGGGAAAAACTGTTTTTT. This gives the protein CASSLALGREKLFF. The chain combines TRBV7-2 with TRBJ1-4; D remains unclear. This CDR3 comprises 14 residues. Trimming removed 0 bases from V and 8 bases from J, with 10 bases in between. Germline V lookup: CDR1 SGHTA, CDR2 FQGNSA.

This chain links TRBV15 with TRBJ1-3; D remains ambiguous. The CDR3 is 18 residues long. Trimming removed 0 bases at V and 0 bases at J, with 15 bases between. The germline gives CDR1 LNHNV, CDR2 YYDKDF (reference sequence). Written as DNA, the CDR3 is TGTGCCACCAGCAGAGATCGCGCGAGGGTCGGCTCTGGAAACACCATATATTTT. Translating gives CATSRDRARVGSGNTIYF.

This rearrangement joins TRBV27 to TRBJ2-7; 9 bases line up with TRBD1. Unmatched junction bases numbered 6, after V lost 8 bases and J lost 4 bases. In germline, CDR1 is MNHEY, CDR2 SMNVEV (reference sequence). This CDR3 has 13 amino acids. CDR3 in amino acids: CASYSGTGYEQYF. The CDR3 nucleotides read TGTGCCAGCTACTCCGGGACAGGGTACGAGCAGTACTTC.

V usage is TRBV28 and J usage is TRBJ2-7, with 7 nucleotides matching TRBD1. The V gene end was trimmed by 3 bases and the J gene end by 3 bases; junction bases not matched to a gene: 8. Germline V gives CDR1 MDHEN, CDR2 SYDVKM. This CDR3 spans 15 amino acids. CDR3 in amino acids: CASSFGTVGDYEQYF. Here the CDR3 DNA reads TGTGCCAGCAGTTTCGGGACAGTCGGGGACTACGAGCAGTACTTC. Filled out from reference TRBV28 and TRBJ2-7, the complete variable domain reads DVKVTQSSRYLVKRTGEKVFLECVQDMDHENMFWYRQDPGLGLRLIYFSYDVKMKEKGDIPEGYSVSREKKERFSLILESASTNQTSMYLCASSFGTVGDYEQYFGPGTRLTVT.

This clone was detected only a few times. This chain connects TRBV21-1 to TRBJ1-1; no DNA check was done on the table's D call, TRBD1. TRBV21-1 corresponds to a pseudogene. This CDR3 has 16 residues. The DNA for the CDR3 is TGTGCCAGCAGCACCGTCGCCCGTTCAGGGGGCACTGAAGCTTTCTTT. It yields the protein CASSTVARSGGTEAFF.

The CDR3 sequence: CASTPWGGGEGEQFF. The CDR3 region has the DNA TGCGCCAGCACCCCTTGGGGCGGGGGGGAAGGTGAGCAGTTCTTC. The rearrangement joins TRBV4-1 to TRBJ2-1, with TRBD2 identical over 9 bases. Trimming at V came to 7 bases and at J to 9 bases, leaving 13 bases not matched to a gene. The CDR3 totals 15 residues. Per germline, CDR1 MGHRA and CDR2 YSYEKL.

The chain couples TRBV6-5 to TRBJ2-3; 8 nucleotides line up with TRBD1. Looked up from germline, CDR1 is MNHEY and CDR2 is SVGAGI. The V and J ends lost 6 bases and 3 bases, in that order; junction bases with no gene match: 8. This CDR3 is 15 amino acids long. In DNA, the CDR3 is TGTGCCAGCAGGACAGGGGCCGATAGAACAGATACGCAGTATTTT. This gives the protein CASRTGADRTDTQYF.

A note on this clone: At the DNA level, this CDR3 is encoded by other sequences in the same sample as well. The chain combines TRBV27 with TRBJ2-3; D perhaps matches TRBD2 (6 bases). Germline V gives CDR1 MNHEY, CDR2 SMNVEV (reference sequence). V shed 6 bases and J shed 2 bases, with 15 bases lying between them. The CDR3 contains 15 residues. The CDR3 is CASSPLEGFTDTQYF. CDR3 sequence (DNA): TGTGCCAGCAGCCCCCTGGAGGGGTTCACAGATACGCAGTATTTT.

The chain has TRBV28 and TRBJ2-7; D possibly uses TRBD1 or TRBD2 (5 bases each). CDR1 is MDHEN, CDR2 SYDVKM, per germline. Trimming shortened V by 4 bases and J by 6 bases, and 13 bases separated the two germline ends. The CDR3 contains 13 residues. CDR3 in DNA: TGTGCCAGCAGTTGGAAGGGGACGGGCGAGCAGTACTTC. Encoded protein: CASSWKGTGEQYF.

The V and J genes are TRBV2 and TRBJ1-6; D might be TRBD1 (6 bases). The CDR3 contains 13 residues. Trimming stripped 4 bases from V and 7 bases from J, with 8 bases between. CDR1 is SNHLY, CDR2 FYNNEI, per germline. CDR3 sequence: CASSGTVNSPLHF. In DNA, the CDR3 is TGTGCCAGCAGTGGGACAGTCAATTCACCCCTCCACTTT.

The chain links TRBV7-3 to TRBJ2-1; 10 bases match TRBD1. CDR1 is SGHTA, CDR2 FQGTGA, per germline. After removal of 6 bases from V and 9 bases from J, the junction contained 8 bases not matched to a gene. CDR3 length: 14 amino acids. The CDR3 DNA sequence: TGTGCCAGCAGGACCGGGACAGGGGTTGGTGAGCAGTTCTTC. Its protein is CASRTGTGVGEQFF.

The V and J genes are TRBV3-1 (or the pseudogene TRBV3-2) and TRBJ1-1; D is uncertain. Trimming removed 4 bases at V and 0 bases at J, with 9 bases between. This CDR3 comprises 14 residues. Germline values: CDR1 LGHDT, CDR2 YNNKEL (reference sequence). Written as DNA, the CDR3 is TGTGCCAGCAGCCCCCCGACTGTGAACACTGAAGCTTTCTTT. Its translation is CASSPPTVNTEAFF.